This note documents a single T cell receptor beta chain sequence. Its antigen is still unknown. Base quality data are lacking; no much larger clone is found one base away. The cysteine opens and the phenylalanine closes a CDR3 of 14 amino acids. Just the 42-base CDR3 DNA is kept, in frame starting at base 1. The germline ends are 11 bases apart after V is trimmed by 7 bases and J by 0 bases. Sequences MDHEN (CDR1) and SYDVKM (CDR2) are obtained from the germline V gene. The entry originates in a study of T cells in localized non-small cell lung cancer (dated by TCRdb to about 2020). At the level of the whole study: Comparing tumors with uninvolved tumor-adjacent lungs, the study looked at the T cell repertoires of over 200 patients with early-stage NSCLC. NSCLC patients had a mean age of approximately 66 years, and 120 to 150 were male and 107 female. The cohort was made up of around 220 treatment-naive NSCLC patients whose localized lung tumors had been resected.

The immunoSEQ Assay was used to sequence TCR beta CDR3 regions from DNA. In the paper's pipeline: To compute T cell density, TCR beta template counts were normalized to usable DNA, which was estimated by amplifying housekeeping genes. Richness was estimated using the preseqR package, with extrapolation to 400,000 templates for PBMC samples and to 120,000 templates for tissue samples. Clonality was calculated as one minus Pielou's evenness. Tissue-enriched TCRs were identified by differential abundance testing using productive amino-acid clonotypes, minimum total count 5 and alpha 0.1. Repertoire overlap between compartments was quantified with the Jaccard Index and Morisita Overlap Index. GLIPH grouped TCR beta CDR3s together with public tetramer-defined viral CDR3s, and a viral motif had to include at least three viral sequences and also show V-gene enrichment. TCRdb's version of the immuneACCESS table is confined to in-frame rearrangements and falls short of the full clone set. An unresolved V gene accounts for under half of the shortfall where checked; the remainder is of unknown origin. That table furnishes V, J and clone size, whereas the DNA furnished D and trimming. The sample profile shows about 27,000 clones; about nine tenths of them were found once. The ten top clones hold around 15% of the sample.

Overall results and qualifications from the work: Because the study design was exploratory, TCR variables were selected using unadjusted p-values without false-discovery rate correction. Of the top 100 tumor clones, a median of 57 were detected in paired uninvolved adjacent lung; about 26 were also among that lung's top 100. Because multi-region sequencing of the tumors was not done, intratumor heterogeneity could not be ruled out. Longer overall survival was associated with higher T cell density in blood, whereas shorter survival was associated with higher clonality in adjacent lung. Uninvolved tumor-adjacent lung showed the highest T cell clonality, higher than tumor, which suggests more focused antigenic responses in the adjacent lung.

At diagnosis, peripheral blood, uninvolved tumor-adjacent lung and tumor were collected and stored as a combination of fresh-frozen and FFPE material. For TCR repertoire profiling, blood samples were analyzed as peripheral blood mononuclear cells. This TCR was recovered from a female donor aged 60 or older with stage II squamous cell lung carcinoma. Sequencing was performed on peripheral blood, taken before any cancer treatment. The sequence is built from TRBV28 and TRBJ2-3, with the D gene call left open. The sequenced DNA: TGTGCCAGCAAAGGTGGAACTAGCACAGATACGCAGTATTTT. This sequence encodes CASKGGTSTDTQYF. Here the CDR3 is joined to the reference TRBV28 and TRBJ2-3 genes, and the full variable domain is: DVKVTQSSRYLVKRTGEKVFLECVQDMDHENMFWYRQDPGLGLRLIYFSYDVKMKEKGDIPEGYSVSREKKERFSLILESASTNQTSMYLCASKGGTSTDTQYFGPGTRLTVL.